This T cell receptor beta chain was captured by sequencing in a study of cytomegalovirus exposure and HLA in healthy donors. In the case of this clone: Its antigen is currently unknown.

Findings and caveats of the study: Altogether, 150 to 200 TCR beta chains were recorded as cytomegalovirus-associated. The classifier was said to identify cytomegalovirus status with high specificity and sensitivity. Rarity held for most TCR sequences, but there were some public TCRs that occurred in many donors.

Some clones are missing from TCRdb's copy, which holds only in-frame ones; the method was immunoSEQ multiplex PCR. This sample yields over 90,000 clones, of which about 95% are seen a single time; 0.89% belongs to the top ten. The sequenced sample consisted of PBMCs. The clonotype originates from a woman aged 18-35 years in good health and CMV-seronegative.

The CDR3 DNA sequence: TGCGCCAGCAACCCACGGACTAGCGGGGGGCGGAATGAGCAGTTCTTC. Protein: CASNPRTSGGRNEQFF. The genes are TRBV5-1 and TRBJ2-1; 14 nucleotides match TRBD2. The junction had 9 bases not matched to a gene; V was cut back by 6 bases and J by 7 bases. Germline CDR1 reads SGHRS; CDR2 reads YFSETQ. The CDR3 totals 16 residues.